This passage covers 15 T cell receptor beta chains from one sample sequenced in a study of post-analysis software for immune sequencing data. Study-wide results and limits: TRBV segments more frequent in patients than in controls numbered five and included TRBV5-6, TRBV5-1 and TRBV20-1.

These receptors are not linked to any known antigen. Libraries were made from TCR beta cDNA, and they carried unique molecular identifiers. TCRdb re-called the PCR reads through MiXCR, storing one row per CDR3 protein. The sample has roughly 870,000 distinct CDR3 sequences, roughly 50% seen once. What was sequenced was blood. The receptors derive from a girl between 5 and 17 years old with multiple sclerosis.

On this clonotype: This clone may be a read error of a much larger clone one base away. V usage is TRBV27 and J usage is TRBJ2-2; D gene uncertain. Trimming stripped 7 bases from V and 3 bases from J, with 3 bases between. CDR3 size: 11 residues. Germline lookup yields CDR1 MNHEY and CDR2 SMNVEV (reference sequence). CDR3 nucleotide sequence: TGTGCCAGCACCCACACCGGGGAGCTGTTTTTT. The encoded protein is CASTHTGELFF.

This chain connects TRBV12-5 to TRBJ2-7; no definite D call. Judging by the DNA end, TRBJ2-5 fits better; the J call may be wrong. This CDR3 is 12 amino acids long. Per the germline V gene, CDR1 is LGHNT and CDR2 is FRNRAP. The CDR3 protein is CASGGRAETQYF. The CDR3 nucleotides read TGTGCTAGTGGCGGTCGGGCGGAGACCCAGTACTTC.

The chain carries TRBV5-1 and TRBJ2-6; D uncertain. This CDR3 region has 15 residues. Per the germline V gene, CDR1 is SGHRS and CDR2 is YFSETQ. The V end lost 2 bases, the J end lost 2 bases, and 8 bases lay between the germline ends. This CDR3 reads CASSFYRAGANVLTF. CDR3 coding DNA: TGCGCCAGCAGCTTCTACAGAGCTGGGGCCAACGTCCTGACTTTC. Combining the CDR3 with reference TRBV5-1 and TRBJ2-6 gives the whole variable domain KAGVTQTPRYLIKTRGQQVTLSCSPISGHRSVSWYQQTPGQGLQFLFEYFSETQRNKGNFPGRFSGRQFSNSRSEMNVSTLELGDSALYLCASSFYRAGANVLTFGAGSRLTVL.

The rearrangement joins TRBV3-1 to TRBJ1-2, with no clear D. V dropped 4 bases and J dropped 0 bases, with 12 bases sitting between them. Germline CDR1 LGHDT, CDR2 YNNKEL (reference sequence). The CDR3 runs 15 residues. The CDR3: CASSRRLPSNYGYTF. The DNA of the CDR3 is TGTGCCAGCAGCCGCCGCCTCCCTTCTAACTATGGCTACACCTTC.

In this sample, this clonotype turned up a few times. The gene calls are TRBV7-9 and TRBJ2-7; TRBD1 is a possible D gene (6 bases). From germline, CDR1 is SEHNR and CDR2 FQNEAQ (reference sequence). This CDR3 comprises 15 residues. V dropped 1 base and J dropped 2 bases, with 12 bases sitting between them. The CDR3 reads CASSLGGTTTYEQYF. CDR3 in DNA: TGTGCCAGCAGCTTAGGAGGGACAACCACCTACGAGCAGTACTTC.

V gene TRBV5-1 combines with J gene TRBJ2-1; 7 positions match TRBD1. Germline lookup yields CDR1 SGHRS and CDR2 YFSETQ. V lost 7 bases, J lost 0 bases, and 4 bases stayed unmatched. CDR3 length: 14 residues. This chain's CDR3 is CASQGEYSYNEQFF. In DNA form, the CDR3 reads TGCGCCAGCCAGGGGGAATACTCCTACAATGAGCAGTTCTTC. Complete variable domain (other parts from reference TRBV5-1 and TRBJ2-1): KAGVTQTPRYLIKTRGQQVTLSCSPISGHRSVSWYQQTPGQGLQFLFEYFSETQRNKGNFPGRFSGRQFSNSRSEMNVSTLELGDSALYLCASQGEYSYNEQFFGPGTRLTVL.

This clonotype occurred a few times. The J gene is TRBJ2-3, the V gene TRBV7-9, with TRBD2 identical over 8 bases. The CDR3 runs to 15 residues. CDR1 is SEHNR and CDR2 is FQNEAQ in the germline V gene (reference sequence). V lost 4 bases to trimming and J lost 4 bases; unmatched junction nucleotides: 7. The CDR3 region is CASSSRGGLADTQYF. As DNA, the CDR3 is TGTGCCAGCAGCTCCCGGGGGGGCCTCGCAGATACGCAGTATTTT.

This chain links TRBV12-3 or TRBV12-4 with TRBJ1-2; TRBD1 aligns across 7 bases. J was trimmed by 5 bases and V by 7 bases; bases with no gene match: 7. This CDR3 has 13 amino acids. CDR3 nucleotides: TGTGCCAGCACTCAGACAGGGACGTATGGCTACACCTTC. Amino acid sequence: CASTQTGTYGYTF.

The V call is TRBV7-9, the J call TRBJ2-3; no reliable D call. The ends were cut back, 5 bases at V and 2 bases at J, with 14 bases in the middle. Germline CDR1 reads SEHNR; CDR2 reads FQNEAQ (reference sequence). CDR3 length equals 15 residues. The CDR3 loop reads CASSPQDGPTDTQYF. The DNA for the CDR3 is TGTGCCAGCAGCCCACAAGACGGCCCCACAGATACGCAGTATTTT. Looking up the rest from reference TRBV7-9 and TRBJ2-3 gives the full variable domain: DTGVSQNPRHKITKRGQNVTFRCDPISEHNRLYWYRQTLGQGPEFLTYFQNEAQLEKSRLLSDRFSAERPKGSFSTLEIQRTEQGDSAMYLCASSPQDGPTDTQYFGPGTRLTVL.

The chain links TRBV24-1 to TRBJ2-1; 15 nucleotides line up with TRBD2. The germline V gene has CDR1 KGHDR and CDR2 SFDVKD. CDR3 length equals 17 residues. With V trimmed by 5 bases and J by 8 bases, 9 bases remained unmatched. The CDR3: CATSGAGGLAGGDEQFF. CDR3 sequence (DNA): TGTGCCACCAGTGGCGCCGGGGGACTAGCGGGAGGAGATGAGCAGTTCTTC.

In its sample, this clonotype was seen a few times. The chain combines TRBV7-4 with TRBJ2-5, with a tentative D call TRBD2 (6 bases). Between the trimmed V and J ends, which lost 3 bases and 0 bases, there was a span of 11 bases. The CDR3 runs to 15 residues. From germline, CDR1 is SGHVT and CDR2 SQSDAQ. The DNA for the CDR3 is TGTGCCAGCAGCTTGGGGACTCAGTACCAAGAGACCCAGTACTTC. Translating gives CASSLGTQYQETQYF.

The chain has TRBV18 and TRBJ1-4, with TRBD1 as a possible D gene (5 bases). Looked up from germline, CDR1 is KGHSH and CDR2 is LQKENI. The CDR3 consists of 14 residues. Trimming left V 3 bases short and J 6 bases short, with 11 bases between. CDR3 DNA sequence: TGTGCCAGCTCACCCGGGGCGGAGGATGAAAAACTGTTTTTT. It is translated as CASSPGAEDEKLFF. The full variable domain, completed using reference TRBV18 and TRBJ1-4, is NAGVMQNPRHLVRRRGQEARLRCSPMKGHSHVYWYRQLPEEGLKFMVYLQKENIIDESGMPKERFSAEFPKEGPSILRIQQVVRGDSAAYFCASSPGAEDEKLFFGSGTQLSVL.

The table lists this clonotype with a few counts. The chain is built from TRBV5-1 and TRBJ2-1; D gene unclear. The CDR3 length is 13 residues. CDR1 is SGHRS, CDR2 YFSETQ, per germline. V was clipped by 4 bases and J by 5 bases, with 10 bases between them. The CDR3: CASSPYTDNEQFF. Here the CDR3 DNA reads TGCGCCAGCAGCCCCTACACTGACAATGAGCAGTTCTTC.

V is TRBV27 and J is TRBJ2-7, with D unresolved. Near its end, the DNA agrees better with TRBJ2-5, so the J call may be wrong. CDR1 MNHEY and CDR2 SMNVEV come from the germline V gene (reference sequence). The CDR3 totals 11 residues. CDR3: CARVSQETQYF. CDR3 bases: TGTGCCAGGGTATCCCAAGAGACCCAGTACTTC.

The chain uses TRBV20-1 and TRBJ2-1; D uncertain. Germline values: CDR1 DFQATT, CDR2 SNEGSKA (reference sequence). CDR3 length equals 13 residues. The CDR3 spells CSPSEGPGNEQFF. As DNA, the CDR3 is TGCAGCCCATCAGAAGGTCCCGGGAATGAGCAGTTCTTC.